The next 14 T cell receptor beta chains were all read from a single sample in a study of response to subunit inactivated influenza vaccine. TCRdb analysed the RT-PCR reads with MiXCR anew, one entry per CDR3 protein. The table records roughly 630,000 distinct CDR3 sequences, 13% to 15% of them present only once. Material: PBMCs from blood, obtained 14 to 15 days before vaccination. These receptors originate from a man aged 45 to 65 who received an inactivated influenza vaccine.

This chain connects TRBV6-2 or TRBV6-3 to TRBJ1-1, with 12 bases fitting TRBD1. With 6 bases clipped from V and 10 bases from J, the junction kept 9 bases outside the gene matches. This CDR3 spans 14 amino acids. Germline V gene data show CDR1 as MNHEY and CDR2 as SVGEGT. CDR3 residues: CASRRDRGRIGAFF. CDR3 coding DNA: TGTGCCAGCAGGAGGGACAGGGGGCGAATTGGAGCTTTCTTT.

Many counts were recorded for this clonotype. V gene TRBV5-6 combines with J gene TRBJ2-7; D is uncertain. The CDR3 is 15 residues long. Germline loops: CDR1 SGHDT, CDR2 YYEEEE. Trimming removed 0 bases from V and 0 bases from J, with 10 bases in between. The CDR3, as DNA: TGTGCCAGCAGCTTGGTCAGCCTTAGCTCCTACGAGCAGTACTTC. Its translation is CASSLVSLSSYEQYF.

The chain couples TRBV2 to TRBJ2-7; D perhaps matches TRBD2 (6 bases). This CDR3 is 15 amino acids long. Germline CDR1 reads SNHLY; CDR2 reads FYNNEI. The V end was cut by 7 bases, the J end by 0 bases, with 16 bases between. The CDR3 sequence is CASTAGLGLSYEQYF. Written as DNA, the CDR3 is TGTGCCAGCACCGCGGGATTAGGCCTCTCCTACGAGCAGTACTTC.

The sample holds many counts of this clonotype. The CDR3 spells CASSDYRGVTDTQYF. The CDR3 DNA reads as TGTGCCAGCAGTGACTACAGGGGGGTCACAGATACGCAGTATTTT. V is TRBV12-3 or TRBV12-4 and J is TRBJ2-3; TRBD1 matches 8 bases. The CDR3 runs 15 residues. The V gene end was trimmed by 5 bases and the J gene end by 2 bases; junction bases not matched to a gene: 6.

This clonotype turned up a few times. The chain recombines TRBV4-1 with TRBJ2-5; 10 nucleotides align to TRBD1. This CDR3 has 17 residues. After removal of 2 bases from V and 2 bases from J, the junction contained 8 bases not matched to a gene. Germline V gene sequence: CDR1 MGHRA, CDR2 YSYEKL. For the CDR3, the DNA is TGCGCCAGCAGCCAACGCTCGCCGGGACAGGGGCAAGAGACCCAGTACTTC. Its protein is CASSQRSPGQGQETQYF.

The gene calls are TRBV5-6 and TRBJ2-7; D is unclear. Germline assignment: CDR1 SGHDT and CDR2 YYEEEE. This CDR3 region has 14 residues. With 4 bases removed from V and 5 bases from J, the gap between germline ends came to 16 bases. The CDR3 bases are TGTGCCAGCAGCACGCAGAGAGGTCGCGACGAGCAGTACTTC. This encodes CASSTQRGRDEQYF.

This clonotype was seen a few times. The CDR3 region has the DNA TGCAGCGTTGAACGAGAGAGCTCCTACGAGCAGTACTTC. It yields the protein CSVERESSYEQYF. The genes are TRBV29-1 and TRBJ2-7; D gene unclear. The CDR3 spans 13 residues. In germline, CDR1 is SQVTM, CDR2 ANQGSEA. V was clipped by 2 bases and J by 0 bases, with 8 bases between them.

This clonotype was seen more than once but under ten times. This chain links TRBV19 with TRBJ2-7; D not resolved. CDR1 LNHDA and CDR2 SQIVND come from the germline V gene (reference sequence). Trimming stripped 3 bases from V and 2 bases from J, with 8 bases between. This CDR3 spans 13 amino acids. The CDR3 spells CASSMGRTYEQYF. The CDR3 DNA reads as TGTGCCAGTAGTATGGGCAGGACCTACGAGCAGTACTTC.

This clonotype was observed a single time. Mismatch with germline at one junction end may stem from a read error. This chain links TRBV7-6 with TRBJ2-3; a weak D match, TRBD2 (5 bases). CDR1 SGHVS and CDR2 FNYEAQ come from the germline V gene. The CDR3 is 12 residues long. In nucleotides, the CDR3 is TGCTACGAGGGCACCCACACAGATACGCAGTATTTT. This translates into CYEGTHTDTQYF.

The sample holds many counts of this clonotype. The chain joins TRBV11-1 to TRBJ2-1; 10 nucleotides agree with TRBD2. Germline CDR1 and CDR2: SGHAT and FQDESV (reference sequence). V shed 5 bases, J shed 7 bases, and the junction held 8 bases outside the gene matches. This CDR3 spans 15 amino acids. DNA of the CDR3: TGTGCCAGCAGCCTCCTAGCGGGAGAGTGGAATGAGCAGTTCTTC. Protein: CASSLLAGEWNEQFF.

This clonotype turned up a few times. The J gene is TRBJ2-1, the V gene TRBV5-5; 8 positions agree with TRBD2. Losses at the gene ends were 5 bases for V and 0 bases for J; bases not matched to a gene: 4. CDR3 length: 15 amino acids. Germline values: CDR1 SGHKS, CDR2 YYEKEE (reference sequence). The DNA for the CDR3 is TGTGCCAGCAGGTTGACTAGCGTCTCCTACAATGAGCAGTTCTTC. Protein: CASRLTSVSYNEQFF.

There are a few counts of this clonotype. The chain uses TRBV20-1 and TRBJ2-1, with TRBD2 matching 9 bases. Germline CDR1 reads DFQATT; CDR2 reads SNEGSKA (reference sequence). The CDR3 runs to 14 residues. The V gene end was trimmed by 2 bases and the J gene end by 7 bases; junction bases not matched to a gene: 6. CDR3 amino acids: CSARLAGFENEQFF. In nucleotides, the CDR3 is TGCAGTGCTAGACTAGCGGGGTTTGAGAATGAGCAGTTCTTC.

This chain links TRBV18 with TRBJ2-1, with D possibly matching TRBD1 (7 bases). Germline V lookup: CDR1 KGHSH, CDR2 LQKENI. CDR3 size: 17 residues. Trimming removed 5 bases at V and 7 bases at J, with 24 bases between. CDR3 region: CASSARSGDFRGNEQFF. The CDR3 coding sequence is TGTGCCAGCTCAGCACGGTCGGGGGACTTCAGGGGGAATGAGCAGTTCTTC.

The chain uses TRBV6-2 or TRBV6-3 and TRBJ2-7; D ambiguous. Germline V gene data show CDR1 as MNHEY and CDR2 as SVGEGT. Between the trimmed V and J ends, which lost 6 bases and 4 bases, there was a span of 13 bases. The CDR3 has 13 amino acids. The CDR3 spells CASSRATLYEQYF. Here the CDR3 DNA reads TGTGCCAGCAGCCGAGCCACCCTTTACGAGCAGTACTTC.